This entry features one TCR beta chain sequence. The V end lost 1 base, the J end lost 5 bases, and 11 bases lay between the germline ends. CDR3 length: 14 residues. Per germline, CDR1 LGHDT and CDR2 YNNKEL (reference sequence). TCRdb passed the RT-PCR reads through MiXCR, listing each CDR3 protein once. The repertoire holds almost 700,000 distinct CDR3 sequences, with 11% to 15% as singletons. Sequencing was done on a sample of memory CD4+ T cells from blood. The chain uses TRBV3-1 and TRBJ2-5; unclear D gene. The TCR was taken from a female donor in good health, serving as a healthy control. The CDR3 nucleotides read TGTGCCAGCAGCCAAGGAAGGGTGGGCGAGACCCAGTACTTC. It translates to CASSQGRVGETQYF.